One and the same sample provided the 22 T cell receptor beta chains below, sequenced in a study of cytomegalovirus exposure and HLA in healthy donors. Vbeta (60) and Jbeta (13) primers were used in the PCR. The data were produced by immunoSEQ multiplex PCR, yet TCRdb's version contains in-frame clones alone and is incomplete. Of about 140,000 clones in the sample, just under 80% were seen once. Sequenced material: PBMCs. The receptors were gathered from a man under 40 in good health and CMV-seronegative.

This clone was seen more than once but under ten times. The genes are TRBV2 and TRBJ1-5; D gene ambiguous. The CDR3 runs 14 residues. V was shortened by 3 bases and J by 0 bases, with 6 bases between the two germline ends. Germline CDR1 and CDR2: SNHLY and FYNNEI. CDR3 sequence: CASSDSVSNQPQHF. The CDR3 nucleotides are TGTGCCAGCAGTGACAGTGTTAGCAATCAGCCCCAGCATTTT.

The rearrangement uses TRBV5-1 and TRBJ2-5; D perhaps matches TRBD2 (5 bases). Deletions cut 0 bases from V and 5 bases from J, with 14 bases between. The CDR3 sequence is 15 residues long. Germline assignment: CDR1 SGHRS and CDR2 YFSETQ. CDR3 sequence: CASSLEPGWEETQYF. DNA for the CDR3: TGCGCCAGCAGCTTGGAGCCGGGGTGGGAGGAGACCCAGTACTTC.

The V call is TRBV5-1, the J call TRBJ1-1; possibly TRBD1 for D (6 bases). CDR1 is SGHRS, CDR2 YFSETQ, per germline. CDR3 length: 15 amino acids. V shed 2 bases and J shed 8 bases, with 19 bases lying between them. The CDR3 DNA is TGCGCCAGCAGCTTTTCCAACAGGGTTGGCGAGGAAGCTTTCTTT. This translates into CASSFSNRVGEEAFF.

The chain recombines TRBV6-4 with TRBJ1-1; TRBD1 might be the D (5 bases). Trimming took off 2 bases at V and 2 bases at J, with 24 bases between the two ends. This CDR3 spans 19 amino acids. CDR1 and CDR2 (germline): MRHNA, SNTAGT. CDR3 in amino acids: CASSDLKTLGRSNNTEAFF. CDR3 coding DNA: TGTGCCAGCAGTGACCTTAAAACCTTGGGGCGGTCAAACAACACTGAAGCTTTCTTT.

The chain uses TRBV28 and TRBJ2-7, with D possibly matching TRBD1 (5 bases). This CDR3 region has 12 residues. Germline CDR1 reads MDHEN; CDR2 reads SYDVKM. The CDR3 here is CAGADETYEQYF. The CDR3 region has the DNA TGTGCTGGGGCAGACGAAACCTACGAGCAGTACTTC.

The chain combines TRBV7-8 with TRBJ1-2, with D perhaps matching TRBD1 (5 bases). The CDR3 spans 18 residues. With 0 bases removed from V and 0 bases from J, the gap between germline ends came to 17 bases. In germline, CDR1 is SGHVS, CDR2 FQNEAQ. As DNA, the CDR3 is TGTGCCAGCAGCTTAGCGAGGTGGGCAGGGTCTCCTAACTATGGCTACACCTTC. Protein product: CASSLARWAGSPNYGYTF. Combining the CDR3 with reference TRBV7-8 and TRBJ1-2 gives the whole variable domain GAGVSQSPRYKVAKRGQDVALRCDPISGHVSLFWYQQALGQGPEFLTYFQNEAQLDKSGLPSDRFFAERPEGSVSTLKIQRTQQEDSAVYLCASSLARWAGSPNYGYTFGSGTRLTVV.

The chain carries TRBV6-9 and TRBJ2-5, with D unclear. V shed 4 bases and J shed 2 bases, with 11 bases lying between them. The CDR3 totals 14 residues. CDR1 is MNHGY and CDR2 is SVAAGI in the germline V gene. The CDR3 DNA is TGTGCCAGCAGTTCGCAGGAAACTCAAGAGACCCAGTACTTC. The encoded protein is CASSSQETQETQYF.

This chain connects TRBV28 to TRBJ1-1; tentative D call: TRBD1 (6 bases). The germline V gene has CDR1 MDHEN and CDR2 SYDVKM. This CDR3 region has 12 residues. V lost 4 bases and J lost 3, with 6 bases in between. The CDR3 loop reads CASSSGDTEAFF. In DNA form, the CDR3 reads TGTGCCAGCAGTTCAGGGGACACTGAAGCTTTCTTT.

The chain has TRBV10-1 and TRBJ2-2; 10 bases align to TRBD1. V lost 8 bases to trimming and J lost 2 bases; unmatched junction nucleotides: 5. The CDR3 is 15 residues long. Germline CDR1 and CDR2: WNHNN and SYGVQD (reference sequence). The CDR3 DNA reads TGCGCCAGCGGGGGGGACAGGGGCAACACCGGGGAGCTGTTTTTT. It codes for CASGGDRGNTGELFF.

The chain recombines TRBV5-1 with TRBJ2-5; tentative D call: TRBD1 (6 bases). Trimming cost V 2 bases and J 1 base, with 6 bases left between them. CDR3 length: 13 residues. CDR1 SGHRS and CDR2 YFSETQ come from the germline V gene. The CDR3 region has the DNA TGCGCCAGCAGCTTAGGGGGCCAAGAGACCCAGTACTTC. Its protein product is CASSLGGQETQYF.

The chain employs TRBV6-1 and TRBJ2-5; 10 bases line up with TRBD2. The CDR3 runs 15 residues. CDR1 and CDR2 (germline): MNHNS, SASEGT. With 6 bases clipped from V and 5 bases from J, the junction kept 9 bases outside the gene matches. CDR3 sequence: CASSPIAGGLETQYF. The CDR3 DNA reads TGTGCCAGCAGCCCTATAGCGGGAGGTTTGGAGACCCAGTACTTC.

This clone was detected only a few times. The V gene is TRBV7-9, the J gene TRBJ1-3; D is unclear. Germline V lookup: CDR1 SEHNR, CDR2 FQNEAQ (reference sequence). CDR3 length equals 15 residues. Trimming cost V 5 bases and J 0 bases, with 11 bases left between them. The CDR3 DNA reads TGTGCCAGCAGCGACACAGACCGCTCTGGAAACACCATATATTTT. Protein: CASSDTDRSGNTIYF.

V gene TRBV4-1 combines with J gene TRBJ2-1, with 12 nucleotides matching TRBD2. Germline V gene data show CDR1 as MGHRA and CDR2 as YSYEKL. The CDR3 extends over 18 amino acids. V shed 0 bases, J shed 2 bases, and the junction held 5 bases outside the gene matches. CDR3 nucleotides: TGCGCCAGCAGCCAAGACCCTACTAGCGGGAGGACCTACAATGAGCAGTTCTTC. The encoded protein is CASSQDPTSGRTYNEQFF.

This chain connects TRBV19 to TRBJ1-5, with D possibly TRBD1 on 5 matching bases. Germline-derived CDR1 and CDR2 are LNHDA and SQIVND (reference sequence). The length of the CDR3 is 15 residues. V lost 5 bases and J 4 bases, leaving 15 bases between the germline ends. DNA for the CDR3: TGTGCCAGTAGTCGGGCGGCCAGGGCGAATCAGCCCCAGCATTTT. As protein: CASSRAARANQPQHF.

This clone was detected a few times. The chain uses TRBV19 and TRBJ1-1, with 11 nucleotides matching TRBD1. V shed 11 bases, J shed 1 base, and the junction held 9 bases outside the gene matches. Germline values: CDR1 LNHDA, CDR2 SQIVND (reference sequence). The CDR3 spans 15 residues. CDR3 sequence: CASRRGTGGNTEAFF. In DNA form, the CDR3 reads TGTGCCTCCCGTCGAGGGACAGGGGGGAACACTGAAGCTTTCTTT.

The chain recombines TRBV5-1 with TRBJ1-1; 7 nucleotides match TRBD1. V trimming: 5 bases; J trimming: 1 base; junction bases outside the gene matches: 5. The germline gives CDR1 SGHRS, CDR2 YFSETQ. The CDR3 has 14 residues. CDR3 loop: CASSSSGGNTEAFF. CDR3 DNA: TGCGCCAGCAGTTCATCAGGGGGGAACACTGAAGCTTTCTTT.

The chain has TRBV5-1 and TRBJ2-2; D remains ambiguous. Germline CDR1 and CDR2: SGHRS and YFSETQ. CDR3 length: 13 residues. The V gene lost 0 bases and the J gene lost 5 bases, with 5 bases spanning the gap. The chain's CDR3 is CASSLDPTGELFF. CDR3 DNA: TGCGCCAGCAGCTTGGATCCAACCGGGGAGCTGTTTTTT.

This clone was found a few times. The chain links TRBV2 to TRBJ1-1, with D maybe TRBD1 (5 bases). Germline V gives CDR1 SNHLY, CDR2 FYNNEI. V gave up 8 bases and J gave up 4 bases, with 14 bases separating them. This CDR3 has 13 residues. CDR3 sequence: CASYSRGGTEAFF. The CDR3 coding sequence is TGTGCCAGCTACTCTCGGGGGGGCACTGAAGCTTTCTTT.

This chain joins TRBV2 and TRBJ2-1, with 10 bases identical to TRBD2. V shed 6 bases and J 2 bases; nucleotides not matched to a gene: 10. CDR1 SNHLY and CDR2 FYNNEI come from the germline V gene. The CDR3 loop spans 17 amino acids. The CDR3 protein is CASSGALTSGAYNEQFF. CDR3 nucleotide sequence: TGTGCCAGCAGCGGCGCCCTTACTAGCGGGGCCTACAATGAGCAGTTCTTC.

V is TRBV2 and J is TRBJ1-1; D is perhaps TRBD1 (5 bases). Germline CDR1 and CDR2: SNHLY and FYNNEI. The V end was cut by 2 bases, the J end by 2 bases, with 6 bases between. CDR3 size: 13 residues. This CDR3 is CASSERGNTEAFF. CDR3 nucleotide sequence: TGTGCCAGCAGTGAAAGGGGTAACACTGAAGCTTTCTTT.

V usage is TRBV6-6 and J usage is TRBJ1-2; D is unclear. V was cut by 6 bases and J by 0 bases, with 11 bases left in between. The CDR3 consists of 14 residues. The V gene's germline CDR1 is MNHNY and CDR2 SVGAGI (reference sequence). The CDR3 protein is CASRLPVPNYGYTF. CDR3 in DNA: TGTGCCAGCAGACTCCCGGTCCCTAACTATGGCTACACCTTC.

The V gene is TRBV7-9, the J gene TRBJ2-2; D is undetermined. Germline assignment: CDR1 SEHNR and CDR2 FQNEAQ (reference sequence). The CDR3 length is 14 residues. Trimming pared 9 bases from V and 0 bases from J, leaving 11 bases between. CDR3 loop: CASRIDTNTGELFF. As DNA, the CDR3 is TGTGCCAGTAGAATCGACACGAACACCGGGGAGCTGTTTTTT.